These 22 T cell receptor beta chains originate from one sample sequenced in a study of vaccination effects on CD4 cells after COVID-19 (dated 2022 in TCRdb). What these receptors recognize is not known. Receptor amplification or capture employed the immunoSEQ multiplex PCR assay. TCRdb took this table from immuneACCESS and kept in-frame rearrangements with V and J called. Such tables lack part of the clones; where checked against another copy, unresolved V genes explain under half of the gap, and the rest is unexplained. The sample includes about 73,000 clones, with about 73% observed a single time. The ten largest clones capture roughly 2% of the sample. After more than nine days of culture, CD4+ T cells were isolated with the EasySep CD4+ T cell isolation kit. Participants received two doses of either the BNT162b2 or the mRNA-1273 mRNA SARS-CoV-2 vaccine. The starting material was CD4+ T cells from PBMCs cultured without peptide, obtained after COVID-19 vaccination. The receptors were sampled from a human donor who received a COVID-19 vaccine.

J is TRBJ2-3 and V is TRBV5-1; 8 bases align to TRBD1. The CDR3 length is 14 residues. The germline V gene has CDR1 SGHRS and CDR2 YFSETQ. V shed 4 bases, J shed 8 bases, and the junction held 9 bases outside the gene matches. CDR3 nucleotides: TGCGCCAGCAGCCAATATTACACAGGGGGTACGCAGTATTTT. It encodes CASSQYYTGGTQYF.

V is TRBV18 and J is TRBJ2-2; TRBD1 aligns across 9 bases. CDR1 is KGHSH, CDR2 LQKENI, per germline. The V gene end was trimmed by 3 bases and the J gene end by 7 bases; junction bases not matched to a gene: 6. This CDR3 has 15 residues. As DNA, the CDR3 is TGTGCCAGCTCACCCCCCACAGGGGGCATCGGGGAGCTGTTTTTT. It encodes CASSPPTGGIGELFF.

V and J are TRBV7-3 and TRBJ2-3, with TRBD2 matching over 8 bases. V lost 5 bases to trimming and J lost 3 bases; unmatched junction nucleotides: 4. The CDR3 sequence is 14 residues long. Germline loops: CDR1 SGHTA, CDR2 FQGTGA. Here the CDR3 reads CASSPGGVTDTQYF. The DNA of the CDR3 is TGTGCCAGCAGCCCCGGGGGGGTGACAGATACGCAGTATTTT.

The rearrangement joins TRBV5-8 to TRBJ1-6; D ambiguous. The length of the CDR3 is 16 residues. V was trimmed by 0 bases and J by 3 bases, leaving 10 bases between them. Looked up from germline, CDR1 is SGHTS and CDR2 is YDEGEE. The CDR3 DNA sequence: TGTGCCAGCAGCTTGGAACCGCGGGGCTATAATTCACCCCTCCACTTT. The encoded protein is CASSLEPRGYNSPLHF.

The gene calls are TRBV18 and TRBJ2-7, with 7 bases aligning to TRBD1. J was trimmed by 1 base and V by 2 bases; bases with no gene match: 2. The CDR3 covers 14 residues. Germline CDR1 and CDR2: KGHSH and LQKENI. CDR3 region: CASSPSTGSYEQYV. CDR3 in DNA: TGTGCCAGCTCACCATCGACAGGGTCCTACGAGCAGTACGTC.

The chain links TRBV5-1 to TRBJ2-2; TRBD2 agrees at 8 bases. The CDR3 loop spans 17 amino acids. The germline V gene has CDR1 SGHRS and CDR2 YFSETQ. V lost 0 bases and J lost 5; bases outside the gene matches: 9. The CDR3 sequence: CASSLGPRSGGTGELFF. The DNA for the CDR3 is TGCGCCAGCAGCTTGGGTCCCCGCAGCGGGGGAACCGGGGAGCTGTTTTTT.

This clone was seen a handful of times. The V gene is TRBV12-3 or TRBV12-4, the J gene TRBJ2-2, with a possible D match to TRBD1 (5 bases). CDR3 length: 13 residues. The V end lost 5 bases, the J end lost 4 bases, and 8 bases lay between the germline ends. The CDR3 loop reads CASSPQGTGELFF. The CDR3 DNA sequence: TGTGCCAGCAGTCCGCAGGGCACCGGGGAGCTGTTTTTT.

This rearrangement joins TRBV7-9 to TRBJ1-2; 7 nucleotides match TRBD1. V trimming: 10 bases; J trimming: 0 bases; junction bases outside the gene matches: 20. The CDR3 contains 18 residues. Germline V gene sequence: CDR1 SEHNR, CDR2 FQNEAQ (reference sequence). CDR3 sequence reads: CATRRVRGLLLSNYGYTF. The CDR3 nucleotides read TGTGCCACCCGACGGGTCAGGGGGTTACTCCTTTCTAACTATGGCTACACCTTC. The whole variable domain, remainder taken from reference TRBV7-9 and TRBJ1-2, is DTGVSQNPRHKITKRGQNVTFRCDPISEHNRLYWYRQTLGQGPEFLTYFQNEAQLEKSRLLSDRFSAERPKGSFSTLEIQRTEQGDSAMYLCATRRVRGLLLSNYGYTFGSGTRLTVV.

This clone has a single count. The rearrangement uses TRBV3-1 (or the pseudogene TRBV3-2) and TRBJ2-3; 11 bases are shared with TRBD2. The CDR3 extends over 16 amino acids. V shed 0 bases and J 7 bases; nucleotides not matched to a gene: 6. From germline, CDR1 is LGHDT and CDR2 YNNKEL (reference sequence). CDR3 DNA: TGTGCCAGCAGCCAAGACACTAGCGGGGGTTCGTATACGCAGTATTTT. Its protein is CASSQDTSGGSYTQYF.

V is TRBV2 and J is TRBJ2-7; 9 bases are shared with TRBD1. CDR3 length: 13 residues. The V segment lost 6 bases and the J segment 4 bases; nucleotides outside the gene matches: 4. CDR1 is SNHLY and CDR2 is FYNNEI in the germline V gene. The CDR3 nucleotides read TGTGCCAGCAGACAGGGGGCGCTTTACGAGCAGTACGTC. Amino acid sequence: CASRQGALYEQYV.

V usage is TRBV2 and J usage is TRBJ2-5; 7 bases map to TRBD2. From germline, CDR1 is SNHLY and CDR2 FYNNEI. The CDR3 contains 14 residues. The J segment lost 5 bases and the V segment lost 7 bases, leaving 10 bases of the junction unmatched. This CDR3 reads CASNRAGSRETQYF. In DNA, the CDR3 is TGTGCCAGCAACAGAGCGGGGAGTCGGGAGACCCAGTACTTC.

V usage is TRBV28 and J usage is TRBJ2-3; D is uncertain. The CDR3 is made up of 17 amino acids. Deletions cut 7 bases from V and 4 bases from J, with 24 bases between. Germline V CDR1 and CDR2: MDHEN, SYDVKM. Here the CDR3 DNA reads TGTGCCAGCACCTCGGCAGCAGGACCCCTTCGGGCAGATACGCAGTATTTT. Its translation is CASTSAAGPLRADTQYF.

The rearrangement uses TRBV19 and TRBJ2-2, with a weak D call TRBD1 (5 bases). Germline-derived CDR1 and CDR2 are LNHDA and SQIVND (reference sequence). Deletions cut 2 bases from V and 3 bases from J, with 10 bases between. This CDR3 is 15 amino acids long. Written as DNA, the CDR3 is TGTGCCAGTAGTATACGAGTGACAGACACCGGGGAGCTGTTTTTT. This encodes CASSIRVTDTGELFF. Using reference TRBV19 and TRBJ2-2 for the parts outside the CDR3, the full variable domain is DGGITQSPKYLFRKEGQNVTLSCEQNLNHDAMYWYRQDPGQGLRLIYYSQIVNDFQKGDIAEGYSVSREKKESFPLTVTSAQKNPTAFYLCASSIRVTDTGELFFGEGSRLTVL.

The chain links TRBV24-1 to TRBJ2-4, with D perhaps TRBD1 or TRBD2 (5 bases each). Germline V CDR1 and CDR2: KGHDR, SFDVKD. This CDR3 region has 16 residues. The V gene lost 4 bases and the J gene lost 0 bases, with 12 bases spanning the gap. CDR3 coding DNA: TGTGCCACCAGTGAGAGGGACGGACTAGCCAAAAACATTCAGTACTTC. This codes for CATSERDGLAKNIQYF.

Here the CDR3 reads CASSETGDTQYF. CDR3 sequence (DNA): TGTGCCAGCAGTGAAACGGGAGATACGCAGTATTTT. This chain joins TRBV2 and TRBJ2-3; D is unresolved. Germline assignment: CDR1 SNHLY and CDR2 FYNNEI. V was shortened by 2 bases and J by 5 bases, with 5 bases between the two germline ends. The CDR3 length is 12 residues.

J is TRBJ2-6 and V is TRBV7-2; either TRBD1 or TRBD2 may fit D (5 bases each). In germline, CDR1 is SGHTA, CDR2 FQGNSA. V gave up 1 base and J gave up 2 bases, with 15 bases separating them. This CDR3 has 18 residues. The CDR3 region is CASSLELPGSTGANVLTF. In DNA form, the CDR3 reads TGTGCCAGCAGCTTAGAACTCCCAGGGAGCACTGGGGCCAACGTCCTGACTTTC.

V is TRBV12-3 or TRBV12-4 and J is TRBJ1-2; TRBD1 aligns across 8 bases. The CDR3 covers 13 residues. J lost 8 bases, V lost 6 bases, and 8 bases had no gene match. Here the CDR3 DNA reads TGTGCCAGCAGCTCGACAGGGGTAGTCGGCTACACCTTC. Amino acid sequence: CASSSTGVVGYTF.

V gene TRBV2 combines with J gene TRBJ2-3, with 16 bases identical to TRBD2. The germline CDR1 and CDR2 sequences are SNHLY and FYNNEI. The CDR3 covers 18 residues. V was pared by 9 bases and J by 4 bases, with 13 bases of the junction left unmatched. CDR3 protein: CARKGLAGGFRQADTQYF. The CDR3 DNA reads as TGTGCCAGAAAGGGACTAGCGGGGGGGTTCCGTCAAGCAGATACGCAGTATTTT.

V usage is TRBV12-3 or TRBV12-4 and J usage is TRBJ2-3, with unresolved D. The CDR3 is made up of 12 amino acids. V lost 5 bases and J lost 6, with 9 bases in between. CDR3 sequence (DNA): TGTGCCAGCAGTACACGTTGGGATACGCAGTATTTT. This codes for CASSTRWDTQYF.

This clone was recorded a few times. The rearrangement joins TRBV18 to TRBJ2-7; TRBD1 agrees at 7 bases. J lost 7 bases, V lost 3 bases, and 9 bases had no gene match. Germline CDR1 KGHSH, CDR2 LQKENI. The CDR3 has 14 amino acids. The CDR3, as DNA: TGTGCCAGCTCACCTGGGACAGCCTCGAGTGAGCAGTACGTC. It yields the protein CASSPGTASSEQYV.

The chain has TRBV18 and TRBJ1-3; D possibly corresponds to TRBD1 (5 bases). This CDR3 spans 15 amino acids. Trimming left V 4 bases short and J 0 bases short, with 10 bases between. CDR1 is KGHSH, CDR2 LQKENI, per germline. The CDR3 nucleotides are TGTGCCAGCTCACTAACAGGAACCTCTGGAAACACCATATATTTT. Its translation: CASSLTGTSGNTIYF.

This chain connects TRBV18 to TRBJ2-3, with 12 bases lining up with TRBD2. The CDR3 contains 16 residues. With 3 bases clipped from V and 2 bases from J, the junction kept 3 bases outside the gene matches. Germline-derived CDR1 and CDR2 are KGHSH and LQKENI. In DNA form, the CDR3 reads TGTGCCAGCTCACCGGGGACTAGCGGGTACACAGATACGCAGTATTTT. Its translation is CASSPGTSGYTDTQYF.